The clone carrying this T cell receptor beta chain was seen only a few times. The antigen remains undetermined. These data belong to a study of T cell responses to AZD1222 COVID-19 vaccine. Germline V CDR1 and CDR2: MNHNY, SVGAGI (reference sequence). The CDR3 runs to 12 residues. V was pared by 5 bases and J by 8 bases, with 5 bases of the junction left unmatched. The repertoire was sequenced with immunoSEQ multiplex PCR; TCRdb's copy has only in-frame clones and lacks some. Among approximately 140,000 clones listed, roughly 90% were seen once. Findings and caveats of the study: Donors skewed white British and female; clonal diversity was possibly underestimated. No repertoire was sampled before or during the peak T cell response, only after it. Baseline seropositives among AZD1222 recipients totaled only 5 to 7.

The specimen comprised peripheral blood, sampled on day 0 of AZD1222 vaccination. V gene TRBV6-6 combines with J gene TRBJ1-1, with 7 bases aligning to TRBD1. The receptor's source is an adult in good health. The CDR3 DNA sequence: TGTGCCAGCAGTACCCAGGGACAGGAAGCTTTCTTT. Residues: CASSTQGQEAFF.